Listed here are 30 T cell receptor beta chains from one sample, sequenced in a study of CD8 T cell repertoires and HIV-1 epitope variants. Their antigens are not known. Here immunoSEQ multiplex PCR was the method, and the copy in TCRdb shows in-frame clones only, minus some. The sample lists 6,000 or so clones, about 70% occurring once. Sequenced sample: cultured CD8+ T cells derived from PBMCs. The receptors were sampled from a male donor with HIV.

Here the CDR3 reads CASRISGRDTDTQYF. For the CDR3, the DNA is TGTGCCAGCAGAATTAGCGGGAGGGACACAGATACGCAGTATTTT. The chain links TRBV7-9 to TRBJ2-3; 11 bases align to TRBD2. Trimming cost V 6 bases and J 2 bases; bases outside gene matches: 4. The V gene's germline CDR1 is SEHNR and CDR2 FQNEAQ (reference sequence). The CDR3 extends over 15 amino acids.

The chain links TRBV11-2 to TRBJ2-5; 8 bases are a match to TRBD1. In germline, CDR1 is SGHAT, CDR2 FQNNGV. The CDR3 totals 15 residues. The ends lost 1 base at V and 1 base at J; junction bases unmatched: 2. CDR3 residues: CASSLAQGAQETQYF. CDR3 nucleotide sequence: TGTGCCAGCAGCTTAGCCCAGGGGGCCCAAGAGACCCAGTACTTC. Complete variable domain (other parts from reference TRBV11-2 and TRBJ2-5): EAGVAQSPRYKIIEKRQSVAFWCNPISGHATLYWYQQILGQGPKLLIQFQNNGVVDDSQLPKDRFSAERLKGVDSTLKIQPAKLEDSAVYLCASSLAQGAQETQYFGPGTRLLVL.

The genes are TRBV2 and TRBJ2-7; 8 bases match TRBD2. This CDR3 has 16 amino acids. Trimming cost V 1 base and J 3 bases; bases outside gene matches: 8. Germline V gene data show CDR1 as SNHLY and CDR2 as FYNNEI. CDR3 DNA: TGTGCCAGCAGTGAAGGAGGGGGACTAGTCGGCTACGAGCAGTACTTC. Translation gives CASSEGGGLVGYEQYF.

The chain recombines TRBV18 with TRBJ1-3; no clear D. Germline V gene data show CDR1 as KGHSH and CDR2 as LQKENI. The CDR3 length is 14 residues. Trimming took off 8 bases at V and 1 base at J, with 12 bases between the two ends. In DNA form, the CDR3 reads TGTGCCAGCGCATTCCGGGGTTCTGGAAACACCATATATTTT. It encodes CASAFRGSGNTIYF. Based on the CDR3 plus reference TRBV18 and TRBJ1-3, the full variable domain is NAGVMQNPRHLVRRRGQEARLRCSPMKGHSHVYWYRQLPEEGLKFMVYLQKENIIDESGMPKERFSAEFPKEGPSILRIQQVVRGDSAAYFCASAFRGSGNTIYFGEGSWLTVV.

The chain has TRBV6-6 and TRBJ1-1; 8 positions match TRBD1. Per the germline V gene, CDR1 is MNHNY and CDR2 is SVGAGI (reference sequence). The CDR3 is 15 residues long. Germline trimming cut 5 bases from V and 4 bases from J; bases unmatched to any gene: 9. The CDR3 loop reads CASSPGQGVVTEAFF. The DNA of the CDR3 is TGTGCCAGCAGTCCCGGACAGGGTGTAGTCACTGAAGCTTTCTTT.

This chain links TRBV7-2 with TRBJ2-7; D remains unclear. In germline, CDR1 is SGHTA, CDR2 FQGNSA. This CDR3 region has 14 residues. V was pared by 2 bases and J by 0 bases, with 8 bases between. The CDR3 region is CASSLRVVSYEQYF. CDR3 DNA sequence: TGTGCCAGCAGCTTACGAGTCGTCTCCTACGAGCAGTACTTC.

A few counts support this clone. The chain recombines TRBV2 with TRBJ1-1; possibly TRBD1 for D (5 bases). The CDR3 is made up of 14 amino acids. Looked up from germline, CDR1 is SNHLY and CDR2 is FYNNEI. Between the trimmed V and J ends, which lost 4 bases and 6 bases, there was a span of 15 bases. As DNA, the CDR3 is TGTGCCAGCAGTGGAGGGGAAGAACTCTCTGAAGCTTTCTTT. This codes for CASSGGEELSEAFF.

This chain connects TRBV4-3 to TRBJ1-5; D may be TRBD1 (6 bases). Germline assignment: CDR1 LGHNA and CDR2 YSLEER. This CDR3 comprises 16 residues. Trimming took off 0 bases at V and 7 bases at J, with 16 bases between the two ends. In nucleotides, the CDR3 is TGCGCCAGCAGCCAAGACCCAGCGCCAGGGGACCAGCCCCAGCATTTT. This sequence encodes CASSQDPAPGDQPQHF.

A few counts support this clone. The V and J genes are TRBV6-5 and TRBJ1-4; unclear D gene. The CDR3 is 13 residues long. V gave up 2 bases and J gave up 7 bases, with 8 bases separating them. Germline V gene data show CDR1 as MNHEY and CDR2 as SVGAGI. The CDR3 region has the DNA TGTGCCAGCAGTTACCGATGGCTTGAAAAACTGTTTTTT. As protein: CASSYRWLEKLFF.

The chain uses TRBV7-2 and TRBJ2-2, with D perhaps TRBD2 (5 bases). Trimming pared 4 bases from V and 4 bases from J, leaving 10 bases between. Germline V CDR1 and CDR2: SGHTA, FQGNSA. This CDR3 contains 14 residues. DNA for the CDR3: TGTGCCAGCAGCTGGACTCCGAGCACCGGGGAGCTGTTTTTT. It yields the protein CASSWTPSTGELFF.

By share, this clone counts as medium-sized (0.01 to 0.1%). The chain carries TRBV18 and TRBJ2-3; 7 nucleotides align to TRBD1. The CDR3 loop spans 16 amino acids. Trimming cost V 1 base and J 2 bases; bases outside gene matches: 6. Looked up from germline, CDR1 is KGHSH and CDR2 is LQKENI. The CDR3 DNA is TGTGCCAGCTCACCACTAGGGGGCAGTACCACAGATACGCAGTATTTT. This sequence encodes CASSPLGGSTTDTQYF.

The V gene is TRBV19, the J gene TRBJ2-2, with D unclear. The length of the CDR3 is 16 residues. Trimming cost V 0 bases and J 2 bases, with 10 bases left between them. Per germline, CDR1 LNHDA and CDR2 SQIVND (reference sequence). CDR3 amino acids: CASSIDGPPNTGELFF. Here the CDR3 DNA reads TGTGCCAGTAGTATAGATGGCCCCCCTAACACCGGGGAGCTGTTTTTT.

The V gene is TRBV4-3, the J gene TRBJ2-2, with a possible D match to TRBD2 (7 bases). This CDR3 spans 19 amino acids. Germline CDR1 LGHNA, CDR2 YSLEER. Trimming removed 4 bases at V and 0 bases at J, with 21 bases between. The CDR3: CASSPEWGGALPNTGELFF. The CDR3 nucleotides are TGCGCCAGCAGCCCAGAGTGGGGGGGGGCCCTCCCGAACACCGGGGAGCTGTTTTTT.

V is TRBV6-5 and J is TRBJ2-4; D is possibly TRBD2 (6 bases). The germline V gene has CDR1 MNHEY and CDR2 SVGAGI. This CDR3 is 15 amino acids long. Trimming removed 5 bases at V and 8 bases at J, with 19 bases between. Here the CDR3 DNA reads TGTGCCAGCAGTCGATCCGGGTGGAGGGAGGACATTCAGTACTTC. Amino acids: CASSRSGWREDIQYF.

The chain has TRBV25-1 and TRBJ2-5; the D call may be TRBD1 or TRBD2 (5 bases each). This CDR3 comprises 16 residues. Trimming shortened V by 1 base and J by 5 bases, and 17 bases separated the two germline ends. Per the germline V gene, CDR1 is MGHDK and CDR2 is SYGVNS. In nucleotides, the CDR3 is TGTGCCAGCAGTGAATGGGGGTCAGTACGTTCGGAGACCCAGTACTTC. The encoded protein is CASSEWGSVRSETQYF.

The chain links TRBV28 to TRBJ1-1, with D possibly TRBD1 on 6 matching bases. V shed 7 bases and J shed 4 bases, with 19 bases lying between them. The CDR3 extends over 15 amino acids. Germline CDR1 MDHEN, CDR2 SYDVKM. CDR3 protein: CASTSVGAGVTEAFF. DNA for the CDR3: TGTGCCAGCACTTCAGTGGGGGCTGGTGTCACTGAAGCTTTCTTT.

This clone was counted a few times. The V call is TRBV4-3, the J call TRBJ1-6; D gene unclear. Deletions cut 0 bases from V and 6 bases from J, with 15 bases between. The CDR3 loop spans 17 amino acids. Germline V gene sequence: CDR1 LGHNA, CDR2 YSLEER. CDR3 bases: TGCGCCAGCAGCCAAGATCGGGCAGCTATCCTTAATTCACCCCTCCACTTT. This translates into CASSQDRAAILNSPLHF.

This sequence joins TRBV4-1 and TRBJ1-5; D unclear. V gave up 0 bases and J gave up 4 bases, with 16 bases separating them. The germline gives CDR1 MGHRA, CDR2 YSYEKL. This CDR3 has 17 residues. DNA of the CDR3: TGCGCCAGCAGCCAAGATACGGCTGGCCTGGGGAATCAGCCCCAGCATTTT. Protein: CASSQDTAGLGNQPQHF.

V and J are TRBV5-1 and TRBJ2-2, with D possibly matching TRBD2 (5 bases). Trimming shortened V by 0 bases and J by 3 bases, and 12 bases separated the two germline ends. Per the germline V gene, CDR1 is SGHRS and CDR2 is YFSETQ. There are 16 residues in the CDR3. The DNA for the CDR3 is TGCGCCAGCAGCTTGGCCGTGGTGGGAGACACCGGGGAGCTGTTTTTT. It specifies CASSLAVVGDTGELFF.

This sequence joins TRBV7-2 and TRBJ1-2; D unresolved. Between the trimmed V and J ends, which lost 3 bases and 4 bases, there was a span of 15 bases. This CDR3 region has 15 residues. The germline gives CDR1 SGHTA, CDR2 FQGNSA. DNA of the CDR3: TGTGCCAGCAGCTTTTCCCCCCAGGACTTCTATGGCTACACCTTC. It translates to CASSFSPQDFYGYTF.

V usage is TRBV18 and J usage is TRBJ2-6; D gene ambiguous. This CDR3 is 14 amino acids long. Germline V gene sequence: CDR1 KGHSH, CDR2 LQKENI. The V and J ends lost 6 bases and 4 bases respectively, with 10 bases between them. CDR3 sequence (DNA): TGTGCCAGCTCCCCCGTCGGCGGGGCCAACGTCCTGACTTTC. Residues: CASSPVGGANVLTF.

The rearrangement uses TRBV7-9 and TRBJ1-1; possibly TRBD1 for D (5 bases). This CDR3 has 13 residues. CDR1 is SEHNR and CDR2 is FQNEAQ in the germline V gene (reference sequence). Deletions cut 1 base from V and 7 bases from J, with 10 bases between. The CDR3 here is CASSLDPGIEAFF. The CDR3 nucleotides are TGTGCCAGCAGCTTAGATCCAGGGATTGAAGCTTTCTTT.

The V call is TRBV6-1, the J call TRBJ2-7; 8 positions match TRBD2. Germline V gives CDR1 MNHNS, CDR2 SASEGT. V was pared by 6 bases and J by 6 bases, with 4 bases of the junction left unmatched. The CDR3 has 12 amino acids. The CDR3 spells CASSPGGGEQYF. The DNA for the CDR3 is TGTGCCAGCAGCCCGGGGGGGGGCGAGCAGTACTTC.

The CDR3: CASSSYQPQHF. In nucleotides, the CDR3 is TGTGCCAGCAGTTCCTATCAGCCCCAGCATTTT. The chain couples TRBV28 to TRBJ1-5; no clear D gene. Per the germline V gene, CDR1 is MDHEN and CDR2 is SYDVKM. V shed 4 bases and J shed 5 bases, with 3 bases lying between them. CDR3 size: 11 residues. Supplemented by reference TRBV28 and TRBJ1-5, the full variable domain reads DVKVTQSSRYLVKRTGEKVFLECVQDMDHENMFWYRQDPGLGLRLIYFSYDVKMKEKGDIPEGYSVSREKKERFSLILESASTNQTSMYLCASSSYQPQHFGDGTRLSIL.

This CDR3 is CASSIVAGAVDTQYF. Written as DNA, the CDR3 is TGTGCCAGTAGTATAGTAGCGGGAGCAGTAGATACGCAGTATTTT. This chain connects TRBV19 to TRBJ2-3; TRBD2 aligns across 9 bases. The CDR3 has 15 amino acids. V shed 1 base and J 5 bases; nucleotides not matched to a gene: 4. CDR1 LNHDA and CDR2 SQIVND come from the germline V gene (reference sequence).

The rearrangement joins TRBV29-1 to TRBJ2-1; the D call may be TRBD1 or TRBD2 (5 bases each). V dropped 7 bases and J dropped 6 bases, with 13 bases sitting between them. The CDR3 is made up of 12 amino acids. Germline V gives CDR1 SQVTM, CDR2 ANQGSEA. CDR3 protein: CSAGDGTNEQFF. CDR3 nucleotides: TGCAGCGCTGGGGACGGGACCAATGAGCAGTTCTTC.

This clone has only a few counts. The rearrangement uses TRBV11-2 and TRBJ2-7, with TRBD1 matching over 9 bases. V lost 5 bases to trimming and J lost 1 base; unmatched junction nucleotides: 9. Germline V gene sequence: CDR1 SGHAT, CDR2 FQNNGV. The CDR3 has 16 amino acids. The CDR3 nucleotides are TGTGCCAGCAGCGACGGACAGGGGTTCGGGTCCTACGAGCAGTACTTC. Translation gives CASSDGQGFGSYEQYF.

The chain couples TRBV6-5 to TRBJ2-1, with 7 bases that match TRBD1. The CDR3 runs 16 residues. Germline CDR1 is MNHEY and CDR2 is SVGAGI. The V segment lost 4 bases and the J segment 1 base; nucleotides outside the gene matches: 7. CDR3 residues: CASSLSQGISYNEQFF. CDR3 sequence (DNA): TGTGCCAGCAGTTTATCACAGGGGATATCCTACAATGAGCAGTTCTTC.

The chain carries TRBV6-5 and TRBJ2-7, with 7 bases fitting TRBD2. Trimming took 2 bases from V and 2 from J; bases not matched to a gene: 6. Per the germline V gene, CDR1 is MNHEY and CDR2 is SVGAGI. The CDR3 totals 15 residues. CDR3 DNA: TGTGCCAGCAGTTACAGCGGGGTTGGGACCTACGAGCAGTACTTC. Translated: CASSYSGVGTYEQYF.

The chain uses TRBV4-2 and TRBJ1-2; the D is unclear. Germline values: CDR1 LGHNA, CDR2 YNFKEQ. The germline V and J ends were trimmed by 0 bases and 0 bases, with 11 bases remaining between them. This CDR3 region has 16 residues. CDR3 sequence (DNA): TGTGCCAGCAGCCAAGAGGAAGGTGAGGCTAACTATGGCTACACCTTC. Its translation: CASSQEEGEANYGYTF.